This is a list of T cell receptor beta chains from one sample in a study of shared clonotypes between healthy human individuals. Assay used: immunoSEQ multiplex PCR; TCRdb lists only in-frame clones, some missing. The sample holds about 1 million clones, approximately 72% seen once. The sequencing sample was made of memory CD4+ T cells sorted from blood. The origin of the receptors is a man aged 18 to 30 in good health. CDR3s include the opening cysteine and the closing phenylalanine or tryptophan. The D gene is left open where the match is weak. A clone size is listed for some rows: how often the clone was seen (once, few, many), or a class if it is expanded.

j_call: TRBJ1-5; d_call: NA; v_call: TRBV9; clone_size: NA; cdr3_aa: CASSVGVSNQPQHF; cdr3_nt: TGTGCCAGCAGCGTAGGCGTGAGCAATCAGCCCCAGCATTTT
j_call: TRBJ2-5; d_call: NA; v_call: TRBV7-8; clone_size: NA; cdr3_aa: CASSLEREGLEETQYF; cdr3_nt: TGTGCCAGCAGCTTAGAGAGAGAGGGCCTGGAGGAGACCCAGTACTTC
j_call: TRBJ2-5; d_call: TRBD2; v_call: TRBV4-2; clone_size: NA; cdr3_aa: CASSQDYSTSGGATETQYF; cdr3_nt: TGTGCCAGCAGCCAAGACTATAGTACTAGCGGGGGGGCCACAGAGACCCAGTACTTC
j_call: TRBJ2-2; d_call: NA; v_call: TRBV11-1; clone_size: NA; cdr3_aa: CASSLLLAGGELFF; cdr3_nt: TGTGCCAGCAGCTTATTACTAGCTGGCGGGGAGCTGTTTTTT
j_call: TRBJ2-2; d_call: NA; v_call: TRBV5-1; clone_size: few; cdr3_aa: CASSFQNTGELFF; cdr3_nt: TGCGCCAGCAGCTTTCAGAACACCGGGGAGCTGTTTTTT
j_call: TRBJ1-4; d_call: NA; v_call: TRBV5-1; clone_size: NA; cdr3_aa: CASSPLDDEKLFF; cdr3_nt: TGCGCCAGCAGCCCCTTAGACGATGAAAAACTGTTTTTT
j_call: TRBJ1-2; d_call: NA; v_call: TRBV27; clone_size: NA; cdr3_aa: CASSDKTYGYTF; cdr3_nt: TGTGCCAGCAGTGACAAAACCTATGGCTACACCTTC
j_call: TRBJ2-3; d_call: NA; v_call: TRBV6-6; clone_size: NA; cdr3_aa: CASSSSSTDTQYF; cdr3_nt: TGTGCCAGCAGCTCGAGCAGCACAGATACGCAGTATTTT
j_call: TRBJ1-5; d_call: NA; v_call: TRBV11-2; clone_size: few; cdr3_aa: CASSLDPSNQPQHF; cdr3_nt: TGTGCCAGCAGCTTAGATCCTAGCAATCAGCCCCAGCATTTT
j_call: TRBJ2-7; d_call: TRBD2; v_call: TRBV7-2; clone_size: NA; cdr3_aa: CASSPSGRGVGYEQYF; cdr3_nt: TGTGCCAGCAGTCCAAGCGGGAGGGGTGTTGGCTACGAGCAGTACTTC
j_call: TRBJ2-7; d_call: NA; v_call: TRBV2; clone_size: once; cdr3_aa: CASSEVGPLDEQYF; cdr3_nt: TGTGCCAGCAGTGAGGTAGGCCCCCTGGACGAGCAGTACTTC
j_call: TRBJ2-7; d_call: TRBD2; v_call: TRBV15; clone_size: NA; cdr3_aa: CATSRSMGGGYEQYF; cdr3_nt: TGTGCCACCAGCAGAAGCATGGGGGGGGGCTACGAGCAGTACTTC
j_call: TRBJ2-5; d_call: TRBD2; v_call: TRBV2; clone_size: once; cdr3_aa: CASSGALGLAAKETQYF; cdr3_nt: TGTGCCAGCAGTGGGGCCCTAGGACTAGCCGCCAAAGAGACCCAGTACTTC
j_call: TRBJ2-5; d_call: TRBD1; v_call: TRBV18; clone_size: NA; cdr3_aa: CASSAGTGESGQETQYF; cdr3_nt: TGTGCCAGCTCAGCGGGCACAGGGGAATCGGGCCAAGAGACCCAGTACTTC
j_call: TRBJ1-2; d_call: NA; v_call: TRBV7-2; clone_size: few; cdr3_aa: CASSSEWYGYTF; cdr3_nt: TGTGCCAGCAGCTCTGAATGGTATGGCTACACCTTC
j_call: TRBJ1-1; d_call: NA; v_call: TRBV5-5; clone_size: few; cdr3_aa: CASSYRSQNTEAFF; cdr3_nt: TGTGCCAGCAGCTACAGGTCCCAGAACACTGAAGCTTTCTTT
j_call: TRBJ2-3; d_call: NA; v_call: TRBV10-3; clone_size: NA; cdr3_aa: CAISDGGFETQYF; cdr3_nt: TGTGCCATCAGTGACGGAGGGTTTGAGACGCAGTATTTT
j_call: TRBJ1-5; d_call: NA; v_call: TRBV7-8; clone_size: NA; cdr3_aa: CASSLEGRYNQPQHF; cdr3_nt: TGTGCCAGCAGCTTAGAGGGGCGCTACAATCAGCCCCAGCATTTT
j_call: TRBJ1-6; d_call: NA; v_call: TRBV2; clone_size: once; cdr3_aa: CASSGRSSDNSPLHF; cdr3_nt: TGTGCCAGCAGTGGCCGGTCGAGCGACAATTCACCCCTCCACTTT
j_call: TRBJ2-1; d_call: NA; v_call: TRBV13; clone_size: NA; cdr3_aa: CASRRRSYNEQFF; cdr3_nt: TGTGCCAGCAGAAGACGCTCCTACAATGAGCAGTTCTTC
j_call: TRBJ2-2; d_call: NA; v_call: TRBV2; clone_size: NA; cdr3_aa: CASSVGPTNTGELFF; cdr3_nt: TGTGCCAGCAGTGTCGGGCCTACTAACACCGGGGAGCTGTTTTTT
j_call: TRBJ2-5; d_call: TRBD2; v_call: TRBV6-5; clone_size: NA; cdr3_aa: CASSNRLAGGETQYF; cdr3_nt: TGTGCCAGCAGCAATCGACTAGCGGGAGGTGAGACCCAGTACTTC
j_call: TRBJ2-7; d_call: TRBD2; v_call: TRBV2; clone_size: few; cdr3_aa: CASRDSGPSPYEQYF; cdr3_nt: TGTGCCAGCAGAGATAGCGGGCCCTCCCCCTACGAGCAGTACTTC
j_call: TRBJ2-3; d_call: TRBD2; v_call: TRBV5-6; clone_size: few; cdr3_aa: CASSSGWTSGSITDTQYF; cdr3_nt: TGTGCCAGCAGCTCGGGTTGGACTAGCGGGAGTATCACAGATACGCAGTATTTT
j_call: TRBJ1-4; d_call: NA; v_call: TRBV7-6; clone_size: NA; cdr3_aa: CASSFAPTNEKLFF; cdr3_nt: TGTGCCAGCAGCTTTGCGCCAACTAATGAAAAACTGTTTTTT
j_call: TRBJ2-7; d_call: NA; v_call: TRBV11-2; clone_size: NA; cdr3_aa: CASRAQYEQYF; cdr3_nt: TGTGCCAGCAGAGCCCAATACGAGCAGTACTTC
j_call: TRBJ2-7; d_call: TRBD2; v_call: TRBV19; clone_size: NA; cdr3_aa: CASSPGLAMIYEQYF; cdr3_nt: TGTGCCAGTAGCCCGGGACTAGCGATGATTTACGAGCAGTACTTC